One sample yielded the 30 T cell receptor beta chains listed below, sequenced in a study of glioma-infiltrating T cells after dendritic cell vaccination. Sequencing used immunoSEQ multiplex PCR; TCRdb keeps in-frame clones, though not all of them. The data contain 80,000 to 95,000 clones, about 83% of them singletons. The starting material was blood, obtained before dendritic cell vaccination. Every receptor here comes from a human donor with glioblastoma.

This clone is a singleton in its sample. The chain combines TRBV4-2 with TRBJ1-5; TRBD1 matches 7 bases. Germline trimming cut 4 bases from V and 6 bases from J; bases unmatched to any gene: 3. Germline lookup yields CDR1 LGHNA and CDR2 YNFKEQ. The CDR3 runs 13 residues. The CDR3 is CASSPDRVQPQHF. The CDR3 nucleotides read TGTGCCAGCAGCCCAGACAGGGTTCAGCCCCAGCATTTT.

The chain carries TRBV13 and TRBJ2-2; 12 nucleotides agree with TRBD2. CDR3 length: 17 amino acids. Per germline, CDR1 PRHDT and CDR2 FYEKMQ (reference sequence). V shed 3 bases and J 0 bases; nucleotides not matched to a gene: 2. CDR3 bases: TGTGCCAGCAGCTTCGGACTAGCGGGGACGAACACCGGGGAGCTGTTTTTT. Its protein is CASSFGLAGTNTGELFF. The variable domain in full, with the rest retrieved from reference TRBV13 and TRBJ2-2, is AAGVIQSPRHLIKEKRETATLKCYPIPRHDTVYWYQQGPGQDPQFLISFYEKMQSDKGSIPDRFSAQQFSDYHSELNMSSLELGDSALYFCASSFGLAGTNTGELFFGEGSRLTVL.

The chain combines TRBV6-1 with TRBJ1-6, with D hard to call. The V end was cut by 8 bases, the J end by 10 bases, with 15 bases between. Per the germline V gene, CDR1 is MNHNS and CDR2 is SASEGT. CDR3 length: 13 amino acids. CDR3 bases: TGTGCCAGCCTCCGTCGTGGCCTCTCACCCCTCCACTTT. Its protein is CASLRRGLSPLHF.

The gene calls are TRBV5-6 and TRBJ2-2, with 8 bases aligning to TRBD1. The ends lost 6 bases at V and 1 base at J; junction bases unmatched: 14. Per germline, CDR1 SGHDT and CDR2 YYEEEE. CDR3 size: 18 residues. The CDR3 DNA is TGTGCCAGCATTTTTCCAATTTCAGACAGGGGGAACACCGGGGAGCTGTTTTTT. It specifies CASIFPISDRGNTGELFF.

V gene TRBV30 combines with J gene TRBJ2-7, with D maybe TRBD1 (6 bases). CDR1 is GTSNPN, CDR2 SVGIG, per germline (reference sequence). V lost 0 bases to trimming and J lost 3 bases, with 9 bases between them. The CDR3 consists of 13 residues. The CDR3 region is CAWSVQGIYEQYF. As DNA, the CDR3 is TGTGCCTGGAGTGTGCAGGGGATCTACGAGCAGTACTTC. Full variable domain (remainder filled in from reference TRBV30 and TRBJ2-7): SQTIHQWPATLVQPVGSPLSLECTVEGTSNPNLYWYRQAAGRGLQLLFYSVGIGQISSEVPQNLSASRPQDRQFILSSKKLLLSDSGFYLCAWSVQGIYEQYFGPGTRLTVT.

CDR3: CASRDSDNSPLHF. The CDR3 DNA reads as TGCGCCAGCAGGGACAGCGATAATTCACCCCTCCACTTT. V gene TRBV5-1 combines with J gene TRBJ1-6; tentative D call: TRBD1 (6 bases). Germline CDR1 reads SGHRS; CDR2 reads YFSETQ. V lost 5 bases, J lost 5 bases, and 8 bases lay in between. The CDR3 extends over 13 amino acids.

The J gene is TRBJ2-2, the V gene TRBV19, with 7 bases aligning to TRBD2. With V trimmed by 6 bases and J by 1 base, 8 bases remained unmatched. This CDR3 comprises 16 residues. CDR1 and CDR2 from the germline V gene are LNHDA and SQIVND (reference sequence). The CDR3 loop is CASRVGRELNTGELFF. The CDR3 DNA sequence: TGTGCCAGTAGGGTAGGGAGGGAACTGAACACCGGGGAGCTGTTTTTT.

The chain has TRBV7-2 and TRBJ1-3; D unresolved. The CDR3 has 15 amino acids. Deletions cut 5 bases from V and 1 base from J, with 12 bases between. Germline values: CDR1 SGHTA, CDR2 FQGNSA. The CDR3 loop reads CASSPRGQSGNTIYF. The CDR3 DNA sequence: TGTGCCAGCAGCCCCCGTGGGCAATCTGGAAACACCATATATTTT.

The V gene is TRBV5-1, the J gene TRBJ2-5; D possibly corresponds to TRBD2 (6 bases). The V gene lost 3 bases and the J gene lost 1 base, with 7 bases spanning the gap. The CDR3 runs to 13 residues. In germline, CDR1 is SGHRS, CDR2 YFSETQ. CDR3 residues: CASSWRGQETQYF. CDR3 nucleotide sequence: TGCGCCAGCAGCTGGAGGGGCCAAGAGACCCAGTACTTC.

The rearrangement links TRBV30 to TRBJ2-6; no reliable D call. V was trimmed by 3 bases and J by 0 bases, leaving 6 bases between them. The CDR3 runs 14 residues. The germline gives CDR1 GTSNPN, CDR2 SVGIG (reference sequence). CDR3: CAWRRDSGANVLTF. The CDR3, as DNA: TGTGCCTGGAGACGCGACTCTGGGGCCAACGTCCTGACTTTC. The full variable domain, rest sourced from reference TRBV30 and TRBJ2-6, is SQTIHQWPATLVQPVGSPLSLECTVEGTSNPNLYWYRQAAGRGLQLLFYSVGIGQISSEVPQNLSASRPQDRQFILSSKKLLLSDSGFYLCAWRRDSGANVLTFGAGSRLTVL.

V gene TRBV19 combines with J gene TRBJ2-7; D is perhaps TRBD2 (6 bases). From germline, CDR1 is LNHDA and CDR2 SQIVND (reference sequence). Trimming left V 8 bases short and J 2 bases short, with 16 bases between. The CDR3 contains 14 residues. The DNA for the CDR3 is TGTGCCAGTTCCCCGGGAGCGGTGGCCTACGAGCAGTACTTC. Protein product: CASSPGAVAYEQYF.

This clone was counted a single time. This rearrangement joins TRBV9 to TRBJ2-2, with 7 bases matching TRBD1. Germline assignment: CDR1 SGDLS and CDR2 YYNGEE. The CDR3 extends over 17 amino acids. Unmatched junction bases numbered 7, after V lost 2 bases and J lost 0 bases. Here the CDR3 reads CASSVRQDRPNTGELFF. DNA for the CDR3: TGTGCCAGCAGCGTTCGTCAGGACAGGCCGAACACCGGGGAGCTGTTTTTT.

The chain carries TRBV15 and TRBJ1-4; TRBD1 matches at 10 bases. The CDR3 is made up of 15 amino acids. The V gene end was trimmed by 4 bases and the J gene end by 10 bases; junction bases not matched to a gene: 9. The germline gives CDR1 LNHNV, CDR2 YYDKDF (reference sequence). As DNA, the CDR3 is TGTGCCACCAGCACCATCGACAGGGGGCTAGGAAAACTGTTTTTT. It codes for CATSTIDRGLGKLFF.

The rearrangement links TRBV5-1 to TRBJ2-3, with 8 bases lining up with TRBD2. This CDR3 contains 16 residues. The ends lost 3 bases at V and 2 bases at J; junction bases unmatched: 8. CDR1 is SGHRS and CDR2 is YFSETQ in the germline V gene. CDR3 coding DNA: TGCGCCAGCAGCTCAACCACTAGCGGATCCACAGATACGCAGTATTTT. It is translated as CASSSTTSGSTDTQYF.

The CDR3 here is CASREGWGQGVVGYTF. For the CDR3, the DNA is TGTGCCAGCAGAGAAGGTTGGGGACAGGGGGTGGTTGGCTACACCTTC. The rearrangement links TRBV9 to TRBJ1-2; 11 bases line up with TRBD1. The junction had 13 bases not matched to a gene; V was cut back by 5 bases and J by 7 bases. The CDR3 is made up of 16 amino acids. From germline, CDR1 is SGDLS and CDR2 YYNGEE.

The chain couples TRBV6-5 to TRBJ2-7; TRBD1 matches 10 bases. Germline assignment: CDR1 MNHEY and CDR2 SVGAGI. Losses at the gene ends were 6 bases for V and 5 bases for J; bases not matched to a gene: 10. The CDR3 spans 15 residues. The CDR3 DNA reads TGTGCCAGCAGGAGGGGGGACAGGGGCATAAACGAGCAGTACTTC. Its translation: CASRRGDRGINEQYF.

This chain uses TRBV2 with TRBJ1-2; no definite D call. From germline, CDR1 is SNHLY and CDR2 FYNNEI. Trimming pared 8 bases from V and 8 bases from J, leaving 18 bases between. The CDR3 runs 13 residues. CDR3: CASRFDMLLGYTF. In DNA form, the CDR3 reads TGTGCCAGCCGTTTCGACATGCTGTTAGGCTACACCTTC. Using reference TRBV2 and TRBJ1-2 for the parts outside the CDR3, the full variable domain is EPEVTQTPSHQVTQMGQEVILRCVPISNHLYFYWYRQILGQKVEFLVSFYNNEISEKSEIFDDQFSVERPDGSNFTLKIRSTKLEDSAMYFCASRFDMLLGYTFGSGTRLTVV.

The chain links TRBV7-9 to TRBJ1-6; maybe TRBD1 (6 bases). V lost 4 bases to trimming and J lost 6 bases, with 10 bases between them. The germline gives CDR1 SEHNR, CDR2 FQNEAQ (reference sequence). The CDR3 covers 14 residues. The CDR3 coding sequence is TGTGCCAGCAGCTCACAAGGGGGTAATTCACCCCTCCACTTT. Encoded protein: CASSSQGGNSPLHF.

The chain links TRBV30 to TRBJ1-3, with D hard to call. Germline V gives CDR1 GTSNPN, CDR2 SVGIG (reference sequence). The CDR3 loop spans 12 amino acids. V was pared by 0 bases and J by 4 bases, with 4 bases between. The CDR3 sequence is CAWSVRGNTIYF. The DNA of the CDR3 is TGTGCCTGGAGTGTACGGGGAAACACCATATATTTT.

The gene calls are TRBV27 and TRBJ2-7; weak D call: TRBD1 (6 bases). The CDR3 contains 17 residues. The V end lost 2 bases, the J end lost 7 bases, and 24 bases lay between the germline ends. From germline, CDR1 is MNHEY and CDR2 SMNVEV (reference sequence). CDR3 amino acids: CASSLLGQSQPSGEQYF. The CDR3 nucleotides read TGTGCCAGCAGTTTACTAGGACAGTCTCAACCCTCTGGGGAGCAGTACTTC.

The chain couples TRBV11-3 to TRBJ2-7; a weak D match, TRBD2 (5 bases). Looked up from germline, CDR1 is SGHNT and CDR2 is YENEEA. V lost 4 bases and J lost 7, with 14 bases in between. The CDR3 sequence is 13 residues long. CDR3 DNA sequence: TGTGCCAGCAGCTACCGTGACGGGGTAGAGCAGTACTTC. Amino acids: CASSYRDGVEQYF.

This clone appeared once. The V call is TRBV10-3, the J call TRBJ2-5, with a tentative D call TRBD2 (5 bases). This CDR3 region has 14 residues. Per the germline V gene, CDR1 is ENHRY and CDR2 is SYGVKD. V was shortened by 4 bases and J by 1 base, with 10 bases between the two germline ends. The CDR3: CAISVAGIQETQYF. The CDR3 DNA sequence: TGTGCCATCAGTGTGGCCGGGATCCAAGAGACCCAGTACTTC.

V usage is TRBV15 and J usage is TRBJ2-3; 7 positions match TRBD1. Germline V CDR1 and CDR2: LNHNV, YYDKDF (reference sequence). J lost 1 base, V lost 0 bases, and 1 base had no gene match. The CDR3 length is 15 residues. The CDR3 DNA sequence: TGTGCCACCAGCAGAGATGGACAGGGCACAGATACGCAGTATTTT. Protein sequence: CATSRDGQGTDTQYF.

The CDR3 loop is CASSEWTATNEQFF. Written as DNA, the CDR3 is TGTGCCAGCAGTGAATGGACAGCCACCAATGAGCAGTTCTTC. The rearrangement uses TRBV2 and TRBJ2-1, with D possibly being TRBD1 (6 bases). The CDR3 has 14 amino acids. Trimming shortened V by 2 bases and J by 6 bases, and 11 bases separated the two germline ends. The germline gives CDR1 SNHLY, CDR2 FYNNEI.

This clone was recorded once. The CDR3, as DNA: TGTGCCACCAACCTCAGGGGCGGGAACACTGAAGCTTTCTTT. Its translation: CATNLRGGNTEAFF. The rearrangement uses TRBV15 and TRBJ1-1; possibly TRBD1 for D (6 bases). V was cut by 7 bases and J by 1 base, with 13 bases left in between. CDR1 and CDR2 from the germline V gene are LNHNV and YYDKDF (reference sequence). CDR3 size: 14 residues.

The chain couples TRBV12-2 to TRBJ2-5; the table assigns TRBD1, which was not confirmed against the DNA. TRBV12-2 is labeled a pseudogene. The CDR3 contains 15 residues. DNA for the CDR3: TGTGCAAGTCGCCAGGGGGTCCCCTGCCAAGAGACCCAGTACTTC. It encodes CASRQGVPCQETQYF.

The V gene is TRBV7-9, the J gene TRBJ1-5; 8 bases align to TRBD1. The CDR3 is 16 amino acids. CDR1 is SEHNR and CDR2 is FQNEAQ in the germline V gene (reference sequence). The V gene end was trimmed by 5 bases and the J gene end by 2 bases; junction bases not matched to a gene: 8. The CDR3 is CASSAFDRGGNQPQHF. The CDR3 DNA reads as TGTGCCAGCAGCGCCTTTGACAGGGGAGGCAATCAGCCCCAGCATTTT.

The sample holds one count of this clone. V and J are TRBV5-1 and TRBJ1-1, with D possibly TRBD1 on 5 matching bases. Germline V lookup: CDR1 SGHRS, CDR2 YFSETQ. This CDR3 spans 13 amino acids. Trimming took off 2 bases at V and 4 bases at J, with 9 bases between the two ends. The CDR3 reads CASSFIRGTEAFF. In nucleotides, the CDR3 is TGCGCCAGCAGCTTTATAAGGGGCACTGAAGCTTTCTTT.

To note about this clone: One junction end does not reproduce the germline sequence, and a read error may be involved. This chain connects TRBV29-1 to TRBJ1-2; TRBD1 is a possible D gene (5 bases). CDR1 is SQVTM, CDR2 ANQGSEA, per germline. CDR3 length: 12 residues. The CDR3 protein is CSVDPTGRFSPF. The DNA of the CDR3 is TGCAGCGTTGACCCAACAGGTCGATTTTCCCCCTTC.

This clone showed up just a few times. The chain recombines TRBV19 with TRBJ1-2; TRBD1 matches 7 bases. CDR1 and CDR2 (germline): LNHDA, SQIVND (reference sequence). This CDR3 is built from 17 residues. J lost 3 bases, V lost 5 bases, and 15 bases had no gene match. CDR3: CASSLGAGGSYYYGYTF. The CDR3 DNA reads TGTGCCAGTAGTCTAGGTGCAGGGGGGTCTTATTACTATGGCTACACCTTC.